Shown below are 30 T cell receptor beta chains from a single sample sequenced in a study of CD8 T cells in ankylosing spondylitis. From the 5' RACE reads, TCRdb called clonotypes with MiXCR, one entry per CDR3 protein. The table records approximately 340,000 distinct CDR3 sequences, under 15% of them present only once. The sequenced sample was blood, either unsorted or a sorted T cell fraction (not recorded which). These receptors originate from a male donor with ankylosing spondylitis or in good health (not recorded which).

This clonotype has a count of ten or more. The chain employs TRBV5-1 and TRBJ2-2; D gene ambiguous. The CDR3 is made up of 14 amino acids. Trimming left V 0 bases short and J 5 bases short, with 8 bases between. Germline CDR1 and CDR2: SGHRS and YFSETQ. Written as DNA, the CDR3 is TGCGCCAGCAGCTTGGTCTCTGCTACCGGGGAGCTGTTTTTT. Its translation is CASSLVSATGELFF.

The chain has TRBV5-5 and TRBJ1-2; D not resolved. The germline V gene encodes CDR1 SGHKS and CDR2 YYEKEE (reference sequence). The V and J ends lost 3 bases and 1 base respectively, with 4 bases between them. This CDR3 comprises 12 residues. The chain's CDR3 is CASSSFNYGYTF. The CDR3 coding sequence is TGTGCCAGCAGCTCCTTTAACTATGGCTACACCTTC.

This clonotype was detected a few times. The chain couples TRBV3-1 to TRBJ2-4; D may match TRBD1 or TRBD2 (5 bases each). The CDR3 is made up of 14 amino acids. Per germline, CDR1 LGHDT and CDR2 YNNKEL (reference sequence). With 0 bases removed from V and 7 bases from J, the gap between germline ends came to 10 bases. The CDR3 nucleotides read TGTGCCAGCAGCCAAGATGGGGGACGGAACATTCAGTACTTC. It translates to CASSQDGGRNIQYF.

The chain combines TRBV5-1 with TRBJ1-1; D uncertain. CDR1 and CDR2 (germline): SGHRS, YFSETQ. The CDR3 totals 14 residues. Deletions cut 4 bases from V and 4 bases from J, with 14 bases between. CDR3 region: CASSPDGWATEAFF. CDR3 DNA sequence: TGCGCCAGCAGCCCGGACGGTTGGGCCACTGAAGCTTTCTTT.

V and J are TRBV5-5 and TRBJ2-6; tentative D call: TRBD1 (6 bases). The CDR3 consists of 18 residues. Germline lookup yields CDR1 SGHKS and CDR2 YYEKEE (reference sequence). Between the trimmed V and J ends, which lost 0 bases and 0 bases, there was a span of 13 bases. The DNA of the CDR3 is TGTGCCAGCAGCTTGGTGGCAGGGGTTGGCTCTGGGGCCAACGTCCTGACTTTC. Translated: CASSLVAGVGSGANVLTF.

This chain connects TRBV3-1 to TRBJ2-7, with 13 bases that match TRBD2. V shed 5 bases, J shed 4 bases, and the junction held 8 bases outside the gene matches. Germline V gene sequence: CDR1 LGHDT, CDR2 YNNKEL (reference sequence). The CDR3 covers 16 residues. As DNA, the CDR3 is TGTGCCAGCAGCTTCGGGACTAGCGGGGATCCTTACGAGCAGTACTTC. This encodes CASSFGTSGDPYEQYF.

The chain uses TRBV2 and TRBJ1-1, with 11 bases identical to TRBD1. The CDR3 length is 15 residues. The V and J ends lost 8 bases and 10 bases, in that order; junction bases with no gene match: 15. Germline V gives CDR1 SNHLY, CDR2 FYNNEI. The CDR3 DNA follows: TGTGCCAGCCGTGGACAGGGGGCTGGACTATCCGCAGCTTTCTTT. This codes for CASRGQGAGLSAAFF. Full variable domain (rest looked up from reference TRBV2 and TRBJ1-1): EPEVTQTPSHQVTQMGQEVILRCVPISNHLYFYWYRQILGQKVEFLVSFYNNEISEKSEIFDDQFSVERPDGSNFTLKIRSTKLEDSAMYFCASRGQGAGLSAAFFGQGTRLTVV.

This clonotype showed up just a few times. The chain's CDR3 is CSAPDYPSSYNEQFF. In DNA, the CDR3 is TGCAGTGCTCCGGACTACCCGAGCTCCTACAATGAGCAGTTCTTC. V usage is TRBV20-1 and J usage is TRBJ2-1, with D perhaps TRBD2 (6 bases). The CDR3 contains 15 residues. V was clipped by 5 bases and J by 0 bases, with 14 bases between them. From germline, CDR1 is DFQATT and CDR2 SNEGSKA (reference sequence).

The genes are TRBV7-6 and TRBJ2-3; 10 bases are a match to TRBD2. Trimming cost V 3 bases and J 2 bases; bases outside gene matches: 8. The germline gives CDR1 SGHVS, CDR2 FNYEAQ. The CDR3 extends over 17 amino acids. CDR3: CASSFSSGRTYTDTQYF. The DNA of the CDR3 is TGTGCCAGCAGCTTTTCTAGCGGGAGAACTTACACAGATACGCAGTATTTT.

The chain has TRBV6-1 and TRBJ2-7; D gene uncertain. The CDR3 consists of 11 residues. The germline V gene encodes CDR1 MNHNS and CDR2 SASEGT. With 3 bases removed from V and 4 bases from J, the gap between germline ends came to 4 bases. CDR3 DNA: TGTGCCAGCAGTGAGCCTTACGAGCAGTACTTC. This codes for CASSEPYEQYF.

This clonotype was counted only a few times. The chain has TRBV4-1 and TRBJ1-5; D uncertain. V was cut by 0 bases and J by 5 bases, with 5 bases left in between. This CDR3 comprises 13 residues. CDR1 and CDR2 from the germline V gene are MGHRA and YSYEKL. In DNA form, the CDR3 reads TGCGCCAGCAGCCAAGAGGAGGATCAGCCCCAGCATTTT. It codes for CASSQEEDQPQHF.

This chain uses TRBV20-1 with TRBJ2-5; a possible D gene is TRBD2 (6 bases). The CDR3 has 15 amino acids. V was pared by 6 bases and J by 2 bases, with 19 bases between. CDR1 and CDR2 from the germline V gene are DFQATT and SNEGSKA (reference sequence). The chain's CDR3 is CSAAFRGGGQETQYF. In DNA, the CDR3 is TGCAGTGCCGCCTTTAGGGGTGGGGGGCAAGAGACCCAGTACTTC.

The table lists this clonotype with many counts. The chain couples TRBV4-1 to TRBJ1-5; no firm D call. The CDR3 has 16 residues. V lost 4 bases and J 4 bases, leaving 17 bases between the germline ends. In germline, CDR1 is MGHRA, CDR2 YSYEKL. The CDR3 sequence is CASSPSPGMGNQPQHF. In DNA, the CDR3 is TGCGCCAGCAGCCCCTCCCCCGGGATGGGAAATCAGCCCCAGCATTTT.

This chain uses TRBV6-5 with TRBJ2-1; maybe TRBD2 (6 bases). Trimming cost V 2 bases and J 7 bases, with 15 bases left between them. Germline V gene sequence: CDR1 MNHEY, CDR2 SVGAGI. The CDR3 has 15 amino acids. Here the CDR3 reads CASSYPWAGRNEQFF. The DNA for the CDR3 is TGTGCCAGCAGTTACCCCTGGGCAGGGAGGAATGAGCAGTTCTTC.

A few counts support this clonotype. V and J are TRBV27 and TRBJ2-7; 12 bases are a match to TRBD2. From germline, CDR1 is MNHEY and CDR2 SMNVEV (reference sequence). This CDR3 has 18 amino acids. V gave up 3 bases and J gave up 0 bases; unmatched junction bases: 9. CDR3 coding DNA: TGTGCCAGCAGTTTTCGGACTAGCGGGGTTTTTAGCTCCTACGAGCAGTACTTC. The encoded protein is CASSFRTSGVFSSYEQYF.

This clonotype was seen only a few times. V gene TRBV5-1 combines with J gene TRBJ2-3; a possible D gene is TRBD2 (6 bases). The germline gives CDR1 SGHRS, CDR2 YFSETQ. The CDR3 sequence is 14 residues long. The germline V and J ends were trimmed by 4 bases and 2 bases, with 11 bases remaining between them. The CDR3 here is CASSPGRFTDTQYF. The CDR3 coding sequence is TGCGCCAGCAGCCCCGGGAGATTCACAGATACGCAGTATTTT.

This sequence joins TRBV20-1 and TRBJ2-1, with TRBD2 as a possible D gene (5 bases). The CDR3 spans 12 residues. Between the trimmed V and J ends, which lost 3 bases and 4 bases, there was a span of 7 bases. Germline V CDR1 and CDR2: DFQATT, SNEGSKA (reference sequence). DNA for the CDR3: TGCAGTGCTAGTTCGGGGTACAATGAGCAGTTCTTC. Protein product: CSASSGYNEQFF.

The V call is TRBV29-1, the J call TRBJ2-7; the D gene could be TRBD1 or TRBD2 (5 bases each). CDR1 SQVTM and CDR2 ANQGSEA come from the germline V gene. The CDR3 runs 13 residues. Deletions cut 4 bases from V and 1 base from J, with 11 bases between. In nucleotides, the CDR3 is TGCAGCGTTGCCCAGGGACGATCCTACGAGCAGTACTTC. Encoded protein: CSVAQGRSYEQYF.

Ten or more counts support this clonotype. This sequence joins TRBV5-1 and TRBJ1-1; possibly TRBD1 for D (6 bases). Between the trimmed V and J ends, which lost 4 bases and 2 bases, there was a span of 15 bases. Germline CDR1 reads SGHRS; CDR2 reads YFSETQ. The CDR3 extends over 15 amino acids. CDR3 in amino acids: CASSPRTALNTEAFF. In nucleotides, the CDR3 is TGCGCCAGCAGCCCTCGGACAGCCCTCAACACTGAAGCTTTCTTT.

The gene calls are TRBV19 and TRBJ2-7; TRBD1 or TRBD2 may be the D gene (6 bases each). Germline CDR1 reads LNHDA; CDR2 reads SQIVND (reference sequence). Trimming took off 7 bases at V and 5 bases at J, with 21 bases between the two ends. The CDR3 loop spans 15 amino acids. CDR3 amino acids: CASKPRGGTLHEQYF. The CDR3 coding sequence is TGTGCCAGTAAACCGAGAGGGGGGACCCTCCACGAGCAGTACTTC.

The chain carries TRBV5-5 and TRBJ2-3; 7 bases map to TRBD2. Trimming removed 0 bases from V and 1 base from J; junction bases left unmatched: 5. Looked up from germline, CDR1 is SGHKS and CDR2 is YYEKEE (reference sequence). The CDR3 consists of 16 residues. CDR3 sequence (DNA): TGTGCCAGCAGCTTGGTCGGGGGGTCTGGCACAGATACGCAGTATTTT. Its protein product is CASSLVGGSGTDTQYF.

The chain is built from TRBV5-1 and TRBJ1-1; D possibly corresponds to TRBD1 (6 bases). V was clipped by 0 bases and J by 6 bases, with 12 bases between them. Germline CDR1 is SGHRS and CDR2 is YFSETQ. The CDR3 consists of 14 residues. CDR3: CASSLVGRGSEAFF. The CDR3 DNA follows: TGCGCCAGCAGCTTGGTGGGCAGGGGCTCTGAAGCTTTCTTT. Full variable domain (missing parts from reference TRBV5-1 and TRBJ1-1): KAGVTQTPRYLIKTRGQQVTLSCSPISGHRSVSWYQQTPGQGLQFLFEYFSETQRNKGNFPGRFSGRQFSNSRSEMNVSTLELGDSALYLCASSLVGRGSEAFFGQGTRLTVV.

A few counts support this clonotype. The V and J genes are TRBV2 and TRBJ2-1; tentatively, D is TRBD1 (6 bases). This CDR3 is built from 14 residues. Germline V CDR1 and CDR2: SNHLY, FYNNEI. Trimming stripped 5 bases from V and 12 bases from J, with 20 bases between. The CDR3 nucleotides read TGTGCCAGCAGTTCCGACCTTGAGGGGGTGGGGCAGTTCTTC. Amino acids: CASSSDLEGVGQFF.

This clonotype was seen more than once but under ten times. This chain links TRBV10-3 with TRBJ1-2; D is uncertain. Germline CDR1 ENHRY, CDR2 SYGVKD. This CDR3 has 13 amino acids. V lost 3 bases and J lost 0, with 5 bases in between. The DNA of the CDR3 is TGTGCCATCAGTGACACGACTAACTATGGCTACACCTTC. Translating it yields CAISDTTNYGYTF.

This clonotype was seen more than once but under ten times. The chain recombines TRBV5-6 with TRBJ2-3; D remains ambiguous. Trimming cost V 4 bases and J 2 bases, with 8 bases left between them. CDR1 SGHDT and CDR2 YYEEEE come from the germline V gene. CDR3 length equals 13 residues. This CDR3 reads CASSVQLTDTQYF. The CDR3 DNA follows: TGTGCCAGCAGCGTACAGCTCACAGATACGCAGTATTTT.

The chain links TRBV4-1 to TRBJ1-5; no reliable D call. The CDR3 consists of 17 residues. From germline, CDR1 is MGHRA and CDR2 YSYEKL. V was clipped by 1 base and J by 0 bases, with 13 bases between them. The CDR3 region has the DNA TGCGCCAGCAGCCAAGTGGGCGGGTGGAATAGCAATCAGCCCCAGCATTTT. Its translation: CASSQVGGWNSNQPQHF.

There are many counts of this clonotype. J is TRBJ1-1 and V is TRBV27; no firm D call. Deletions cut 4 bases from V and 6 bases from J, with 9 bases between. The CDR3 sequence is 12 residues long. Germline V gene data show CDR1 as MNHEY and CDR2 as SMNVEV (reference sequence). CDR3 in amino acids: CASSSGISEAFF. In DNA form, the CDR3 reads TGTGCCAGCAGTTCGGGGATTTCTGAAGCTTTCTTT.

This clonotype was seen only a few times. The chain links TRBV11-3 to TRBJ2-1; 7 positions match TRBD1. The germline gives CDR1 SGHNT, CDR2 YENEEA. Germline trimming cut 2 bases from V and 4 bases from J; bases unmatched to any gene: 5. The CDR3 loop spans 15 amino acids. CDR3 nucleotides: TGTGCCAGCAGCTTAACACAGGGGCCATACAATGAGCAGTTCTTC. This sequence encodes CASSLTQGPYNEQFF.

In its sample, this clonotype was seen once. The chain employs TRBV20-1 and TRBJ2-1, with a tentative D call TRBD2 (6 bases). The V gene's germline CDR1 is DFQATT and CDR2 SNEGSKA (reference sequence). V lost 4 bases and J 10 bases, leaving 23 bases between the germline ends. This CDR3 has 15 residues. The CDR3 spells CSATRDRDSLKEQFF. In nucleotides, the CDR3 is TGCAGTGCTACGAGAGACCGGGACTCCCTCAAGGAGCAGTTCTTC.

The table lists this clonotype with a few counts. The chain couples TRBV3-1 to TRBJ2-1, with D perhaps assigned TRBD1 or TRBD2 (5 bases each). Germline assignment: CDR1 LGHDT and CDR2 YNNKEL (reference sequence). CDR3 length equals 14 residues. The germline V and J ends were trimmed by 7 bases and 4 bases, with 14 bases remaining between them. This CDR3 reads CASTTRDGYNEQFF. Here the CDR3 DNA reads TGTGCCAGCACCACAAGGGACGGATACAATGAGCAGTTCTTC.